Sequencing of this T cell receptor beta chain was carried out in a study of blood T cell repertoires in COVID-19. The CDR3 totals 16 residues. Per germline, CDR1 MGHRA and CDR2 YSYEKL. Comment on this clone: Germline and junction disagree at one end, which may indicate a read error.

Using immunoSEQ multiplex PCR, the repertoire was profiled, and TCRdb retains in-frame clones only, with some absent. The table lists roughly 220,000 clones, approximately 78% of them singletons. V and J are TRBV4-1 and TRBJ1-3; D remains unclear. The sample taken for sequencing was peripheral blood. The receptor comes from a woman older than 75 with COVID-19, enrolled during active disease. The CDR3 here is CASSQVSPGRAGGHNF. The CDR3 DNA reads as TGCGCCAGCAGCCAAGTTAGCCCGGGTCGGGCTGGAGGCCACAACTTT.